This T cell receptor (beta chain) was documented in a study of shared clonotypes between healthy human individuals. Overall study results and limits: Inspection by rarefaction showed sorted-subset sequencing to be incomplete despite large depth. Naive subsets generally exceeded memory subsets in estimated richness.

Trimming took off 1 base at V and 2 bases at J, with 9 bases between the two ends. Looked up from germline, CDR1 is LNHDA and CDR2 is SQIVND (reference sequence). The CDR3 has 15 residues. Splitting of each subset's genomic DNA was done evenly across several immunoSEQ plates. Here immunoSEQ multiplex PCR was the method, and the copy in TCRdb shows in-frame clones only, minus some. The profile shows about 1.5 million clones, 95% to 97% of them singletons. With respect to this clone: Its antigen is currently unknown.

The sample comprised naive CD4+ T cells sorted from blood. Stated subset: CD45RA+ positively selected. V gene TRBV19 combines with J gene TRBJ1-5; possible D gene TRBD1, 5 bases. The sequence was obtained from a man aged 25-40 years in good health. CDR3 region: CASSIATVRNQPQHF. CDR3 DNA sequence: TGTGCCAGTAGTATAGCGACAGTCCGCAATCAGCCCCAGCATTTT.